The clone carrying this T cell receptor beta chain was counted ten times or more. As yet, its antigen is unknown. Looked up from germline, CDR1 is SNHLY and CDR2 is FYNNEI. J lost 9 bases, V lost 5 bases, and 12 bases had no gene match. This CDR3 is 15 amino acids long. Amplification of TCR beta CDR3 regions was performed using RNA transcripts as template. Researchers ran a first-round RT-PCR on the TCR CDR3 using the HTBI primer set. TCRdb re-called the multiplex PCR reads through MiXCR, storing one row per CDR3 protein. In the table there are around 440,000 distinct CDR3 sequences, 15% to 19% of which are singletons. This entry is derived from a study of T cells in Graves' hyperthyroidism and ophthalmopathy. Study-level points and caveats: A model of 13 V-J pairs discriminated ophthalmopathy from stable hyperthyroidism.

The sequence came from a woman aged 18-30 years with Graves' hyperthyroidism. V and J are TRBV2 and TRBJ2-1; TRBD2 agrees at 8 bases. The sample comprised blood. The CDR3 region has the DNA TGTGCCAGCAGTTCTTTTCCGGGAGGGCCACGTGAGCAGTTCTTC. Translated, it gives CASSSFPGGPREQFF. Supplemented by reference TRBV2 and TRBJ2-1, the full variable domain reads EPEVTQTPSHQVTQMGQEVILRCVPISNHLYFYWYRQILGQKVEFLVSFYNNEISEKSEIFDDQFSVERPDGSNFTLKIRSTKLEDSAMYFCASSSFPGGPREQFFGPGTRLTVL.